This T cell receptor beta chain is drawn from a study of shared clonotypes between healthy human individuals. Study-level findings and limits: A reduction in generation probabilities was seen for non-shared clonotypes relative to those shared by all four donors. With several donors compared, 4.5% to 6.5% of naive CD4 clonotypes were shared.

The repertoire was sequenced with immunoSEQ multiplex PCR; TCRdb's copy has only in-frame clones and lacks some. The repertoire has roughly 720,000 clones, 90% of them found once; the top ten carry less than 40%. Regarding this clone: The antigen is not known.

This CDR3 region has 14 residues. In germline, CDR1 is PRHDT, CDR2 FYEKMQ (reference sequence). V was pared by 5 bases and J by 2 bases, with 3 bases of the junction left unmatched. CD8 memory was a combination of CD45RO+ cells and CCR7-negative CD45RA+ TemRA cells. Sequenced material: memory CD8+ T cells from PBMCs. Documented subset: CD45RO+ cells pooled with CCR7-negative TemRA cells. The rearrangement joins TRBV13 to TRBJ2-1, with 7 bases aligning to TRBD1. The receptor was derived from a man between 18 and 35 years old in good health. Some clones in this sample may be carry-over from other donors' samples. The CDR3 here is CASSHRGPYNEQFF. The CDR3 DNA is TGTGCCAGCAGCCACAGGGGTCCCTACAATGAGCAGTTCTTC.